This TCR beta chain was captured in a study of blood T cell repertoires in COVID-19. Whole-study context: In each case, the material was cDNA or gDNA derived from T cells, B-cell-depleted T cells, or PBMCs.

The V gene lost 7 bases and the J gene lost 3 bases, with 15 bases spanning the gap. The V gene's germline CDR1 is SNHLY and CDR2 FYNNEI. The length of the CDR3 is 15 residues. This clone was recorded only once. During active infection, Seattle patients enrolled and were then monitored through disease. Under the authors' procedure: The authors estimated nucleated cell counts from reference gene primer amplification. The protocol was immunoSEQ multiplex PCR, while the TCRdb copy is restricted to in-frame clones and leaves out a portion. V and J calls and clone size are those listed in that table; D and trimming were worked out from the DNA. This sample has some 190,000 clones, with about four fifths found just once.

The sample consisted of peripheral blood. The receptor was isolated from a woman between 40 and 50 years old with COVID-19, enrolled during active disease. The genes are TRBV2 and TRBJ2-2; a possible D gene is TRBD2 (5 bases). The CDR3 protein is CASKDLPGYTGELFF. DNA for the CDR3: TGTGCCAGCAAGGACCTCCCGGGATACACCGGGGAGCTGTTTTTT. Complete variable domain (other parts from reference TRBV2 and TRBJ2-2): EPEVTQTPSHQVTQMGQEVILRCVPISNHLYFYWYRQILGQKVEFLVSFYNNEISEKSEIFDDQFSVERPDGSNFTLKIRSTKLEDSAMYFCASKDLPGYTGELFFGEGSRLTVL.